Listed below are T cell receptor beta chains from one sample, sequenced in a study of T cell repertoires in cytomegalovirus infection. Via MiXCR, TCRdb re-called the reads, giving one row per CDR3 protein. The sample records 250,000 to 300,000 distinct CDR3 sequences, over 20% being singletons. Sequencing input: PBMCs. These receptors came from a human donor in good health (CMV status not recorded). Some clones in this sample may be carry-over from other donors' samples. The CDR3 runs from the conserved cysteine through the conserved F or W. A D gene is named only where the DNA matches it firmly. Clone size, where shown, is once, few, many, or a class for clones that have expanded.

v_call,d_call,clone_size,j_call,cdr3_aa,cdr3_nt
TRBV12-3/TRBV12-4,.,.,TRBJ2-2,CASAPVGLVSTGELFF,TGTGCCAGCGCCCCTGTAGGGCTTGTGAGCACCGGGGAGCTGTTTTTT
TRBV6-2/TRBV6-3,.,.,TRBJ1-6,CASTLTGSRSPLHF,TGTGCCAGCACCTTAACAGGGTCAAGATCACCCCTCCACTTT
TRBV11-2,.,.,TRBJ2-1,CASSPGRRGPIPYNEQFF,TGTGCCAGCAGCCCCGGTCGGCGGGGGCCCATACCCTACAATGAGCAGTTCTTC
TRBV11-2,TRBD1,.,TRBJ2-3,CASSLLYRGSTDTQYF,TGTGCCAGCAGCTTATTGTACAGGGGAAGCACAGATACGCAGTATTTT
TRBV12-3/TRBV12-4,TRBD1,few,TRBJ2-7,CASSFGQGGDEQYF,TGTGCCAGCAGTTTTGGACAGGGTGGGGACGAGCAGTACTTC
TRBV29-1,TRBD2,.,TRBJ2-7,CSVAWLAGVPTEQYF,TGCAGCGTTGCTTGGCTAGCGGGAGTACCGACCGAGCAGTACTTC
TRBV7-2,TRBD2,.,TRBJ2-7,CASKSGSARGEQYF,TGTGCCAGCAAAAGCGGGAGCGCCAGGGGAGAGCAGTACTTC
TRBV29-1,TRBD2,.,TRBJ2-1,CSGYGTSGSYNEQFF,TGCAGCGGGTACGGGACTAGCGGATCCTACAATGAGCAGTTCTTC
TRBV29-1,TRBD1,.,TRBJ2-1,CSVGDRAAYNEQFF,TGCAGCGTTGGGGACAGGGCGGCCTACAATGAGCAGTTCTTC
TRBV28,.,.,TRBJ2-7,CASSPQDRSGQYF,TGTGCCAGCAGTCCCCAGGACCGTTCGGGGCAGTACTTC
TRBV20-1,TRBD1,.,TRBJ2-1,CSASQGGEQFF,TGCAGTGCTTCACAGGGGGGTGAGCAGTTCTTC
TRBV15,.,few,TRBJ2-1,CATSRVQRWTYNEQFF,TGTGCCACCAGCAGAGTCCAGAGATGGACCTACAATGAGCAGTTCTTC
TRBV7-8,TRBD1,many,TRBJ2-7,CASSSRTGAPYEQYF,TGTGCCAGCAGCTCGAGGACAGGGGCACCCTACGAGCAGTACTTC
TRBV11-2,.,many,TRBJ1-2,CASARDNYGYTF,TGTGCCTCGGCCCGGGATAACTATGGCTACACCTTC
TRBV4-1,TRBD2,.,TRBJ2-1,CASSQGLAVVSYNEQFF,TGCGCCAGCAGCCAGGGACTAGCGGTCGTCTCCTACAATGAGCAGTTCTTC
TRBV10-3,.,.,TRBJ2-7,CATQFGSNRYF,TGTGCCACCCAGTTTGGGAGCAACAGGTACTTC
TRBV12-3/TRBV12-4,.,few,TRBJ1-3,CASSVTAGNTIYF,TGTGCCAGCAGTGTGACAGCTGGAAACACCATATATTTT
TRBV7-2,.,few,TRBJ2-1,CASSLIEGRNEQFF,TGTGCCAGCAGCTTAATAGAGGGACGCAATGAGCAGTTCTTC
TRBV20-1,.,.,TRBJ1-5,CSARVGSNQPQHF,TGCAGTGCTAGAGTAGGGAGCAATCAGCCCCAGCATTTT
TRBV14,.,few,TRBJ2-7,CASSQDWVYEQYF,TGTGCCAGCAGCCAAGATTGGGTCTACGAGCAGTACTTC
TRBV7-2,.,many,TRBJ2-4,CASRQGGAGNIQYF,TGTGCCAGCAGACAGGGCGGGGCCGGAAACATTCAGTACTTC
TRBV18,TRBD2,.,TRBJ2-1,CASSPTSASSYNEQFF,TGTGCCAGCTCACCGACTAGCGCAAGCTCCTACAATGAGCAGTTCTTC
TRBV28,.,few,TRBJ2-7,CASSLVIGQGGFEQYF,TGTGCCAGCAGTTTGGTAATTGGGCAGGGTGGCTTCGAGCAGTACTTC
TRBV5-6,.,.,TRBJ1-1,CASSLMTGTELMNTEAFF,TGTGCCAGCAGCCTCATGACCGGGACGGAATTAATGAACACTGAAGCTTTCTTT
TRBV2,.,.,TRBJ2-1,CASTRRNNEQFF,TGTGCCAGCACCCGACGTAACAATGAGCAGTTCTTC
TRBV24-1,.,.,TRBJ2-7,CATSDLHEQYF,TGTGCCACCAGTGATTTGCACGAGCAGTACTTC
TRBV11-2,.,few,TRBJ2-3,CASSLVGLSTDTQYF,TGTGCCAGCAGCTTAGTCGGGCTTAGCACAGATACGCAGTATTTT
TRBV11-2,.,many,TRBJ2-2,CASSLDFTPGELFF,TGTGCCAGCAGCTTAGACTTTACACCGGGGGAGCTGTTTTTT
TRBV7-6,.,many,TRBJ1-3,CASSLSASSPSSGNTIYF,TGTGCCAGCAGCTTATCCGCATCAAGTCCCAGCTCTGGAAACACCATATATTTT
TRBV19,TRBD2,many,TRBJ2-7,CASSSYGTSGRVSEQYF,TGTGCCAGTAGTTCCTACGGGACTAGCGGGAGAGTGAGCGAGCAGTACTTC
TRBV28,.,.,TRBJ1-2,CASSPQGRGNYGYTF,TGTGCCAGCAGTCCGCAGGGTAGGGGAAACTATGGCTACACCTTC
TRBV12-3/TRBV12-4,TRBD1,few,TRBJ2-5,CASSSPGQGLETQYF,TGTGCCAGCAGTTCTCCGGGACAGGGCTTAGAGACCCAGTACTTC
TRBV3-1,.,few,TRBJ2-7,CASSHRLGYYEQYF,TGTGCCAGCAGCCATCGGTTGGGATACTACGAGCAGTACTTC